Below, 11 T cell receptor beta chains from the same sample are listed, as sequenced in a study of shared clonotypes between healthy human individuals. The assay was immunoSEQ multiplex PCR, and TCRdb's table has in-frame clones only and misses some. Altogether about 2.1 million clones are present, 85% to 95% being singletons, with the ten largest covering more than 1.5%. Positively selected for CCR7, the CD45RO-negative cells used as naive CD8 cells excluded terminally differentiated effector memory CD45RA+ cells. Sequenced sample: naive CD8+ T cells from PBMCs. The receptors were gathered from a man between 18 and 35 years old in good health. Some clones in this sample may be carry-over from other donors' samples.

This clone has a single count. DNA of the CDR3: TGTGCCAGCAGCTACGGGGCGGACGCATTCTATGGCTACACCTTC. This codes for CASSYGADAFYGYTF. The chain combines TRBV7-9 with TRBJ1-2, with TRBD1 as a possible D gene (5 bases). Deletions cut 4 bases from V and 4 bases from J, with 16 bases between. Germline CDR1 reads SEHNR; CDR2 reads FQNEAQ (reference sequence). The CDR3 runs to 15 residues. The whole variable domain, filled in from reference TRBV7-9 and TRBJ1-2, reads DTGVSQNPRHKITKRGQNVTFRCDPISEHNRLYWYRQTLGQGPEFLTYFQNEAQLEKSRLLSDRFSAERPKGSFSTLEIQRTEQGDSAMYLCASSYGADAFYGYTFGSGTRLTVV.

Here the CDR3 reads CASGTLGYNEQFF. The CDR3 region has the DNA TGTGCCTCGGGGACATTAGGCTACAATGAGCAGTTCTTC. The chain couples TRBV28 to TRBJ2-1; tentative D call: TRBD1 (6 bases). Trimming took 11 bases from V and 3 from J, leaving 14 bases between them. There are 13 residues in the CDR3. Germline V lookup: CDR1 MDHEN, CDR2 SYDVKM.

Concerning this clone: At the DNA level, this CDR3 is encoded by other sequences in the same sample as well. The chain employs TRBV5-6 and TRBJ2-5, with D maybe TRBD2 (5 bases). Germline V gene lookup returns CDR1 SGHDT and CDR2 YYEEEE. V lost 4 bases, J lost 5 bases, and 15 bases lay in between. CDR3 length: 14 amino acids. The CDR3 is CASSQRTGWETQYF. As DNA, the CDR3 is TGTGCCAGCAGCCAAAGGACGGGGTGGGAGACCCAGTACTTC.

The gene calls are TRBV7-2 and TRBJ1-2, with TRBD1 matching over 7 bases. The CDR3 is made up of 17 amino acids. Germline V gives CDR1 SGHTA, CDR2 FQGNSA. V trimming: 4 bases; J trimming: 4 bases; junction bases outside the gene matches: 15. This chain's CDR3 is CASSSPLPAGTAYGYTF. The CDR3 DNA reads as TGTGCCAGCAGCTCACCTTTACCCGCCGGGACAGCCTATGGCTACACCTTC. The full variable domain, in which reference TRBV7-2 and TRBJ1-2 provide the parts outside the CDR3, is GAGVSQSPSNKVTEKGKDVELRCDPISGHTALYWYRQSLGQGLEFLIYFQGNSAPDKSGLPSDRFSAERTGGSVSTLTIQRTQQEDSAVYLCASSSPLPAGTAYGYTFGSGTRLTVV.

The V gene is TRBV19, the J gene TRBJ2-1; 14 nucleotides line up with TRBD2. Unmatched junction bases numbered 9, after V lost 4 bases and J lost 1 base. The CDR3 has 19 residues. Germline CDR1 reads LNHDA; CDR2 reads SQIVND (reference sequence). In DNA, the CDR3 is TGTGCCAGTAGTACAAAGACTAGCGGGAGGGCCAGGTCCTACAATGAGCAGTTCTTC. Translating gives CASSTKTSGRARSYNEQFF.

The chain couples TRBV5-4 to TRBJ1-2; D uncertain. Deletions cut 1 base from V and 4 bases from J, with 5 bases between. CDR1 SGHNT and CDR2 YYREEE come from the germline V gene (reference sequence). The CDR3 is 12 residues long. In DNA form, the CDR3 reads TGTGCCAGCAGCTTGAAAATCTATGGCTACACCTTC. Translating gives CASSLKIYGYTF.

This chain uses TRBV7-8 with TRBJ2-3; tentative D call: TRBD1 (6 bases). Germline V gene sequence: CDR1 SGHVS, CDR2 FQNEAQ. The CDR3 runs to 16 residues. The V end lost 4 bases, the J end lost 4 bases, and 18 bases lay between the germline ends. CDR3 region: CASSSIFRGFADTQYF. The CDR3, as DNA: TGTGCCAGCAGCTCGATCTTCAGGGGTTTCGCAGATACGCAGTATTTT.

In nucleotides, the CDR3 is TGTGCCAGCAGCCCACCGGGACTCACCACCTACGAGCAGTACTTC. Encoded protein: CASSPPGLTTYEQYF. The gene calls are TRBV7-9 and TRBJ2-7; D perhaps matches TRBD2 (6 bases). The germline gives CDR1 SEHNR, CDR2 FQNEAQ (reference sequence). This CDR3 is built from 15 residues. V lost 5 bases and J 2 bases, leaving 16 bases between the germline ends.

The chain uses TRBV11-2 and TRBJ1-3, with 10 bases lining up with TRBD1. The CDR3 is 17 amino acids. CDR1 and CDR2 (germline): SGHAT, FQNNGV. V lost 5 bases, J lost 0 bases, and 7 bases stayed unmatched. The CDR3 coding sequence is TGTGCCAGCAGCACCCGGGACAGGGGATACTCTGGAAACACCATATATTTT. It codes for CASSTRDRGYSGNTIYF. Variable domain in full (rest from reference TRBV11-2 and TRBJ1-3): EAGVAQSPRYKIIEKRQSVAFWCNPISGHATLYWYQQILGQGPKLLIQFQNNGVVDDSQLPKDRFSAERLKGVDSTLKIQPAKLEDSAVYLCASSTRDRGYSGNTIYFGEGSWLTVV.

The V call is TRBV7-9, the J call TRBJ2-5; TRBD1 matches 8 bases. This CDR3 spans 16 amino acids. V gave up 4 bases and J gave up 3 bases; unmatched junction bases: 10. Germline-derived CDR1 and CDR2 are SEHNR and FQNEAQ (reference sequence). As DNA, the CDR3 is TGTGCCAGCAGCTCAACCGGGACAGGTGATGAAGAGACCCAGTACTTC. The encoded protein is CASSSTGTGDEETQYF. The variable domain in full, with the rest retrieved from reference TRBV7-9 and TRBJ2-5, is DTGVSQNPRHKITKRGQNVTFRCDPISEHNRLYWYRQTLGQGPEFLTYFQNEAQLEKSRLLSDRFSAERPKGSFSTLEIQRTEQGDSAMYLCASSSTGTGDEETQYFGPGTRLLVL.

This chain uses TRBV28 with TRBJ1-1; D uncertain. V gave up 6 bases and J gave up 6 bases, with 17 bases separating them. Germline loops: CDR1 MDHEN, CDR2 SYDVKM. The CDR3 is 14 residues long. In DNA, the CDR3 is TGTGCCAGCAGGGTCGCCGTCTTTGGGGCTGAAGCTTTCTTT. Translated, it gives CASRVAVFGAEAFF.